This is a list of T cell receptor beta chains from one sample in a study of a mutant IDH1 vaccine in newly diagnosed glioma. This table comes from immunoSEQ multiplex PCR, and its TCRdb copy is limited to in-frame clones, with some not included. The sample lists about 36,000 clones, 75% to 85% occurring once. These TCRs are of unknown antigen specificity. The sample in question was peripheral blood mononuclear cells (PBMCs), obtained from a glioma patient whose treatment included an IDH1 peptide vaccine. These TCRs come from a woman in her thirties with glioma. Some clones in this sample may be carry-over from other donors' samples. CDR3s include the opening cysteine and the closing phenylalanine or tryptophan. A D gene is named only where the DNA matches it firmly. A clone size is listed for some rows: how often the clone was seen (once, few, many), or a class if it is expanded.

v_call	clone_size	j_call	d_call	cdr3_nt	cdr3_aa
TRBV7-9	NA	TRBJ2-3	NA	TGTGCCAGCAGCTGGGGGGAGGACCCCACAGATACGCAGTATTTT	CASSWGEDPTDTQYF
TRBV19	NA	TRBJ2-7	TRBD2	TGTGCCAGTAGTATCGGGGGGGCGCGGGAGCAGTACTTC	CASSIGGAREQYF
TRBV5-6	few	TRBJ1-1	NA	TGTGCCAGCAGCTGGGCGAGGGGTGGAACTGAAGCTTTCTTT	CASSWARGGTEAFF
TRBV5-1	NA	TRBJ1-1	TRBD1	TGCGCCAGCAGCGCGCAGGGGGGGGGCACTGAAGCTTTCTTT	CASSAQGGGTEAFF
TRBV4-2	once	TRBJ2-1	NA	TGTGCCAGCAGCCCGGGGCTGAATGAGCAGTTCTTC	CASSPGLNEQFF
TRBV7-9	once	TRBJ2-7	TRBD2	TGTGCCAGCAGCCCAAAAACCGGGACTAGCGGGAGGGGCTACGAGCAGTACTTC	CASSPKTGTSGRGYEQYF
TRBV2	NA	TRBJ2-1	NA	TGTGCCAGCACGGGGCACACGGGAACCTACAATGAGCAGTTCTTC	CASTGHTGTYNEQFF
TRBV6-1	NA	TRBJ2-3	NA	TGTGCCAGCAGTACCCACACAGGGACCGATACGCAGTATTTT	CASSTHTGTDTQYF
TRBV7-2	NA	TRBJ2-3	NA	TGTGCCAGCAGCTTAGGAGTCCTAGCGAGCACAGATACGCAGTATTTT	CASSLGVLASTDTQYF
TRBV2	NA	TRBJ2-5	TRBD2	TGTGCCAGCAGCGACGGGACTAGCGGGGTTTGGGAGACCCAGTACTTC	CASSDGTSGVWETQYF
TRBV2	NA	TRBJ1-4	TRBD1	TGTGCCAGCAGACCCCACAGGGGGCGAGGGGAAAAACTGTTTTTT	CASRPHRGRGEKLFF
TRBV7-9	NA	TRBJ2-1	TRBD2	TGTGCCACGCAACCGGGACTAGCGTCCAATGAGCAGTTCTTC	CATQPGLASNEQFF
TRBV6-6	NA	TRBJ2-7	NA	TGTGCCAGCAGCTCGGATGGGGCAGAGACCTACGAGCAGTACTTC	CASSSDGAETYEQYF
TRBV6-6	NA	TRBJ1-1	NA	TGTGCCAGCAGTTCTGTCAAGGGGCGAACTGAAGCTTTCTTT	CASSSVKGRTEAFF
TRBV7-9	NA	TRBJ2-1	NA	TGTGCCAGCAGCGTGCAGGGGGGAGCGGGGAATGAGCAGTTCTTC	CASSVQGGAGNEQFF
TRBV5-1	NA	TRBJ2-1	NA	TGCGCCAGCACCACCTCAGGGTCAGTTAGTTACAATGAGCAGTTCTTC	CASTTSGSVSYNEQFF
TRBV30	NA	TRBJ2-1	NA	TGTGCCTGGAGTGCCCACCTCTACAATGAGCAGTTCTTC	CAWSAHLYNEQFF
TRBV10-3	NA	TRBJ1-1	NA	TGTGCCATGGCAGGGGATTCGGACACTGAAGCTTTCTTT	CAMAGDSDTEAFF
TRBV30	NA	TRBJ2-2	NA	TGTGCCTGGAGTAGGAGGAACGGGGAGCTGTTTTTT	CAWSRRNGELFF
TRBV5-4	NA	TRBJ2-5	TRBD1	TGTGCCAGCAGCTTGGCGGACAGGTTTTCGGAAGAGACCCAGTACTTC	CASSLADRFSEETQYF
TRBV29-1	NA	TRBJ1-2	NA	TGCATCTGTAAAGGGGGCTATGGCTACACCTTC	CICKGGYGYTF